These 5 T cell receptor beta chains were all obtained from the same sample, sequenced in a study of cytomegalovirus exposure and HLA in healthy donors. PCR primers comprised 60 Vbeta and 13 Jbeta primers. Sequencing used immunoSEQ multiplex PCR; TCRdb keeps in-frame clones, though not all of them. The sample lists around 78,000 clones; roughly 64% were seen once. The source material was PBMCs. The receptor source for this set is a man aged 25 to 40 in good health and CMV-seropositive.

Here the CDR3 DNA reads TGTGCCGTGAACCACAGGGGAGGTTGGACAGATACGCAGTATTTT. Translated, it gives CAVNHRGGWTDTQYF. This sequence joins TRBV7-9 and TRBJ2-3; D might be TRBD1 (7 bases). The germline V gene encodes CDR1 SEHNR and CDR2 FQNEAQ (reference sequence). CDR3 length: 15 amino acids. The V end lost 11 bases, the J end lost 3 bases, and 21 bases lay between the germline ends. Full variable domain (missing parts from reference TRBV7-9 and TRBJ2-3): DTGVSQNPRHKITKRGQNVTFRCDPISEHNRLYWYRQTLGQGPEFLTYFQNEAQLEKSRLLSDRFSAERPKGSFSTLEIQRTEQGDSAMYLCAVNHRGGWTDTQYFGPGTRLTVL.

The chain has TRBV10-3 and TRBJ2-2; 8 positions match TRBD1. The germline V gene encodes CDR1 ENHRY and CDR2 SYGVKD. The CDR3 covers 14 residues. V shed 0 bases, J shed 6 bases, and the junction held 0 bases outside the gene matches. The CDR3 region has the DNA TGTGCCATCAGTGAGTCGACAGGGGCCGGGGAGCTGTTTTTT. Translation: CAISESTGAGELFF.

The chain uses TRBV13 and TRBJ1-6; no reliable D call. V gave up 5 bases and J gave up 6 bases, with 11 bases separating them. This CDR3 has 14 amino acids. CDR1 is PRHDT and CDR2 is FYEKMQ in the germline V gene (reference sequence). CDR3 loop: CASSPPTGNSPLHF. In DNA form, the CDR3 reads TGTGCCAGCAGCCCACCGACGGGTAATTCACCCCTCCACTTT. The full variable domain, with the rest looked up from reference TRBV13 and TRBJ1-6, is AAGVIQSPRHLIKEKRETATLKCYPIPRHDTVYWYQQGPGQDPQFLISFYEKMQSDKGSIPDRFSAQQFSDYHSELNMSSLELGDSALYFCASSPPTGNSPLHFGNGTRLTVT.

V usage is TRBV2 and J usage is TRBJ2-2, with D uncertain. Germline V lookup: CDR1 SNHLY, CDR2 FYNNEI. Between the trimmed V and J ends, which lost 2 bases and 2 bases, there was a span of 9 bases. The CDR3 has 15 amino acids. CDR3 bases: TGTGCCAGCAGTGAAAACGCGGCTAACACCGGGGAGCTGTTTTTT. This codes for CASSENAANTGELFF.

The CDR3, as DNA: TGTGCCAGCAGCCGTGGGCATTTCTACGAGCAGTACTTC. This sequence encodes CASSRGHFYEQYF. V gene TRBV7-9 combines with J gene TRBJ2-7, with D hard to call. V dropped 5 bases and J dropped 3 bases, with 11 bases sitting between them. CDR1 and CDR2 (germline): SEHNR, FQNEAQ (reference sequence). The CDR3 has 13 residues.